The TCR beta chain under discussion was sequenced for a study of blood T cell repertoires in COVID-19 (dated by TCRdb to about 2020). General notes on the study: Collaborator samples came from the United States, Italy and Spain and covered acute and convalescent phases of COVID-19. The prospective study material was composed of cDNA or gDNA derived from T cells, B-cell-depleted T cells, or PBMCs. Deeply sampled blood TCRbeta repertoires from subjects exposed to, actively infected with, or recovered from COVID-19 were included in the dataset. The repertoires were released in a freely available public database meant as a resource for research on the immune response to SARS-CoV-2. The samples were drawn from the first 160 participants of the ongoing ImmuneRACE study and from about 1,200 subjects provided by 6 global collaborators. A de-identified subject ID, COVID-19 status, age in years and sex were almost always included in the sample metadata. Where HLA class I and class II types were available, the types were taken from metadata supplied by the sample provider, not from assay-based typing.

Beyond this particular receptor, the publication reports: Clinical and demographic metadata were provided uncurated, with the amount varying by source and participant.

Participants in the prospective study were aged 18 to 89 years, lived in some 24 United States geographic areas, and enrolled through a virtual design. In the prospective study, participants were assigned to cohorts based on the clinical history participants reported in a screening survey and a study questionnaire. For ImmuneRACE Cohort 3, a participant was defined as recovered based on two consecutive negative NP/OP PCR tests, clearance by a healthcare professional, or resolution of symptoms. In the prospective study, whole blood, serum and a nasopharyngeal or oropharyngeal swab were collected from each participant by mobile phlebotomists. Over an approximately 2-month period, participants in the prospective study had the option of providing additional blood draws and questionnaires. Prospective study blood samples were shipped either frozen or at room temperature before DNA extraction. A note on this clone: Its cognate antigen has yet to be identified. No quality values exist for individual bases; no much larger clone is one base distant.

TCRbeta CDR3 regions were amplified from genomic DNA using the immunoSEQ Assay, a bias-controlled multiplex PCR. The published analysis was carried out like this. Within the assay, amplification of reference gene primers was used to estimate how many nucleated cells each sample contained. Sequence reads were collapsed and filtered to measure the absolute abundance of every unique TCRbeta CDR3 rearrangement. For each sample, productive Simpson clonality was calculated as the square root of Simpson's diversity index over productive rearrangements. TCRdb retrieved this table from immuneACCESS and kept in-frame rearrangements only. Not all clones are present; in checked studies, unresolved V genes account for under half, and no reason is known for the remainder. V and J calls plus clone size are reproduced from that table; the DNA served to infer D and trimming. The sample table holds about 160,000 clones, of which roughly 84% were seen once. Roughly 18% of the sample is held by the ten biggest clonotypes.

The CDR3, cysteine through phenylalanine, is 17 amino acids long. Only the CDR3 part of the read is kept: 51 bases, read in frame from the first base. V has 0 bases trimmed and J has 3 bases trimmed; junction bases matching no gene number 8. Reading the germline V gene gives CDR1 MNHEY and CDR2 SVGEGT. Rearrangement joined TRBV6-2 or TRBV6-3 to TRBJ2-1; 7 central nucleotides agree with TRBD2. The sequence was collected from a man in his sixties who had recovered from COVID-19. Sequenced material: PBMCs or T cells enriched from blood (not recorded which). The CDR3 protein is CASSYSPPGGIYNEQFF. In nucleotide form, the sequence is TGTGCCAGCAGTTACTCCCCGCCGGGAGGAATCTACAATGAGCAGTTCTTC.